This T cell receptor (beta chain) was recorded in a study of identical twins. Overall study results and limits: Cord blood beta clonotypes that were abundant carried fewer insertions, and memory repertoires showed no such trend. Sequences that were beta out-of-frame showed weaker excess twin sharing. The models systematically underestimated how much out-of-frame TCR alpha was shared in monozygotic twins.

TCRdb processed the 5' RACE reads anew with MiXCR; each CDR3 protein has one entry. The sample contains about 100,000 distinct CDR3 sequences, 5.9% of which appear only once. The table lists this clonotype with many counts. The antigen is unknown. The sequence was obtained from a woman aged 45-60 years in good health. Sequencing was carried out using memory T cells sorted from blood.

The CDR3 here is CASSTPGLLSGEQYV. In DNA form, the CDR3 reads TGTGCCAGCAGTACGCCAGGGCTTCTCTCGGGCGAGCAGTACGTC. V usage is TRBV12-3 or TRBV12-4 and J usage is TRBJ2-7, with a weak D call TRBD1 (5 bases). Trimming shortened V by 5 bases and J by 6 bases, and 20 bases separated the two germline ends. The CDR3 runs 15 residues.